These T cell receptor beta chains were read from a single sample in a study of CD8 T cells in Susac syndrome. TCRdb re-called the immunoSEQ multiplex PCR reads with MiXCR, one entry per CDR3 protein. The sample gives about 210,000 distinct CDR3 sequences, 95% of which show up once; roughly 0.09% is in the top ten. The sample comprised CD4+ T cells from PBMCs. These receptors originate from a human donor with multiple sclerosis. CDR3s include the opening cysteine and the closing phenylalanine or tryptophan. A D gene is named only where the DNA matches it firmly. Not all rows give a size; the values are once, few, many and, for expanded clones, a class.

d_gene: TRBD1
j_gene: TRBJ2-5
v_gene: TRBV20-1
abundance: .
CDR3aa: CSATGGRETQYF
CDR3nt: TGCAGTGCTACAGGGGGACGGGAGACCCAGTACTTC

d_gene: .
j_gene: TRBJ2-2
v_gene: TRBV20-1
abundance: .
CDR3aa: CSAPGDTGELFF
CDR3nt: TGCAGTGCCCCAGGGGACACCGGGGAGCTGTTTTTT

d_gene: .
j_gene: TRBJ1-2
v_gene: TRBV29-1
abundance: once
CDR3aa: CSVENGMSQASYGYTF
CDR3nt: TGCAGCGTTGAGAACGGGATGAGTCAAGCCTCCTATGGCTACACCTTC

d_gene: TRBD1
j_gene: TRBJ2-7
v_gene: TRBV2
abundance: .
CDR3aa: CASSPGQGGTYEQYF
CDR3nt: TGTGCCAGCAGCCCAGGACAGGGGGGCACCTACGAGCAGTACTTC

d_gene: TRBD2
j_gene: TRBJ2-7
v_gene: TRBV12-3/TRBV12-4
abundance: few
CDR3aa: CASSLGLAGDEQYF
CDR3nt: TGTGCCAGCAGTTTAGGACTAGCGGGAGACGAGCAGTACTTC

d_gene: .
j_gene: TRBJ2-5
v_gene: TRBV4-1
abundance: .
CDR3aa: CASSAGRWRETQYF
CDR3nt: TGCGCCAGCAGTGCGGGCCGGTGGAGGGAGACCCAGTACTTC

d_gene: .
j_gene: TRBJ1-6
v_gene: TRBV5-1
abundance: .
CDR3aa: CASSLGDYNSPLHF
CDR3nt: TGCGCCAGCAGCTTGGGAGACTATAATTCACCCCTCCACTTT

d_gene: .
j_gene: TRBJ2-2
v_gene: TRBV9
abundance: .
CDR3aa: CASYPSGAHTGELFF
CDR3nt: TGTGCCAGCTATCCGTCCGGGGCCCACACCGGGGAGCTGTTTTTT

d_gene: TRBD1
j_gene: TRBJ1-2
v_gene: TRBV6-6
abundance: .
CDR3aa: CASRPPGQEGYTF
CDR3nt: TGTGCCAGCAGGCCTCCGGGACAGGAGGGCTACACCTTC

d_gene: .
j_gene: TRBJ2-3
v_gene: TRBV5-1
abundance: once
CDR3aa: CASRPPGTDTQYF
CDR3nt: TGCGCCAGCAGACCACCGGGGACAGATACGCAGTATTTT

d_gene: .
j_gene: TRBJ2-7
v_gene: TRBV3-1
abundance: .
CDR3aa: CASSLLPRTYEQYF
CDR3nt: TGTGCCAGCAGCCTCCTCCCCAGAACCTACGAGCAGTACTTC

d_gene: TRBD1
j_gene: TRBJ1-2
v_gene: TRBV9
abundance: .
CDR3aa: CASSPPGAGGNYGYTF
CDR3nt: TGTGCCAGCAGCCCCCCGGGGGCAGGGGGCAACTATGGCTACACCTTC

d_gene: .
j_gene: TRBJ2-7
v_gene: TRBV29-1
abundance: .
CDR3aa: CSAGPDSYEQYF
CDR3nt: TGCAGCGCTGGCCCGGACTCCTACGAGCAGTACTTC

d_gene: TRBD1
j_gene: TRBJ2-6
v_gene: TRBV28
abundance: .
CDR3aa: CATDRGGSGANVLTF
CDR3nt: TGTGCCACAGACAGGGGAGGATCTGGGGCCAACGTCCTGACTTTC

d_gene: .
j_gene: TRBJ2-5
v_gene: TRBV19
abundance: .
CDR3aa: CASSSGQSPWGEETQYF
CDR3nt: TGTGCCAGTAGTTCAGGCCAAAGCCCCTGGGGAGAAGAGACCCAGTACTTC

d_gene: .
j_gene: TRBJ2-5
v_gene: TRBV20-1
abundance: .
CDR3aa: CSAGETQYF
CDR3nt: TGCAGTGCCGGAGAGACCCAGTACTTC

d_gene: .
j_gene: TRBJ2-4
v_gene: TRBV30
abundance: .
CDR3aa: CAWSVGIPTKNIQYF
CDR3nt: TGTGCCTGGAGTGTCGGGATTCCCACCAAAAACATTCAGTACTTC

d_gene: .
j_gene: TRBJ2-1
v_gene: TRBV27
abundance: .
CDR3aa: CASSGRGDEQFF
CDR3nt: TGTGCCAGCAGCGGAAGGGGTGATGAGCAGTTCTTC

d_gene: .
j_gene: TRBJ2-3
v_gene: TRBV20-1
abundance: .
CDR3aa: CSARAPLDFTDTQYF
CDR3nt: TGCAGTGCTAGAGCCCCACTAGATTTCACAGATACGCAGTATTTT

d_gene: .
j_gene: TRBJ2-5
v_gene: TRBV27
abundance: .
CDR3aa: CASSPARVEKTQYF
CDR3nt: TGTGCCAGCAGTCCGGCCCGGGTTGAGAAGACCCAGTACTTC

d_gene: TRBD2
j_gene: TRBJ2-1
v_gene: TRBV6-1
abundance: .
CDR3aa: CASSALAGGYSYNEQFF
CDR3nt: TGTGCCAGCAGTGCATTGGCGGGGGGTTACTCCTACAATGAGCAGTTCTTC

d_gene: TRBD1
j_gene: TRBJ1-3
v_gene: TRBV15
abundance: once
CDR3aa: CATSQGGRAGNTIYF
CDR3nt: TGTGCCACCAGCCAAGGGGGCCGCGCTGGAAACACCATATATTTT

d_gene: TRBD2
j_gene: TRBJ2-7
v_gene: TRBV7-9
abundance: .
CDR3aa: CASSLQRGGYEQYF
CDR3nt: TGTGCCAGCAGCTTACAACGCGGGGGTTACGAGCAGTACTTC

d_gene: .
j_gene: TRBJ1-1
v_gene: TRBV4-2
abundance: .
CDR3aa: CASSPRSGNTEAFF
CDR3nt: TGTGCCAGCAGCCCCCGGTCGGGGAACACTGAAGCTTTCTTT

d_gene: .
j_gene: TRBJ1-2
v_gene: TRBV29-1
abundance: .
CDR3aa: CSVESSALLYGYTF
CDR3nt: TGCAGCGTTGAGTCCAGCGCACTTCTCTATGGCTACACCTTC

d_gene: TRBD2
j_gene: TRBJ2-1
v_gene: TRBV5-1
abundance: .
CDR3aa: CASSFGAGASYNEQFF
CDR3nt: TGCGCCAGCAGCTTCGGGGCGGGAGCGTCCTACAATGAGCAGTTCTTC

d_gene: TRBD2
j_gene: TRBJ2-1
v_gene: TRBV7-8
abundance: .
CDR3aa: CASRVFTSGGYNEQFF
CDR3nt: TGTGCCAGCAGGGTTTTCACTAGCGGGGGTTACAATGAGCAGTTCTTC

d_gene: TRBD2
j_gene: TRBJ2-7
v_gene: TRBV7-2
abundance: .
CDR3aa: CASSPGLARGNEQYF
CDR3nt: TGTGCCAGCAGCCCAGGACTAGCCCGAGGGAACGAGCAGTACTTC

d_gene: .
j_gene: TRBJ2-7
v_gene: TRBV20-1
abundance: .
CDR3aa: CSATGPSYEQYF
CDR3nt: TGCAGTGCTACCGGACCCTCCTACGAGCAGTACTTC

d_gene: TRBD1
j_gene: TRBJ2-5
v_gene: TRBV5-4
abundance: .
CDR3aa: CASSPWGQGASQETQYF
CDR3nt: TGTGCCAGCAGCCCCTGGGGACAGGGGGCGTCCCAAGAGACCCAGTACTTC

d_gene: TRBD2
j_gene: TRBJ2-2
v_gene: TRBV5-1
abundance: .
CDR3aa: CASSARWSGSSAGELFF
CDR3nt: TGCGCCAGCAGCGCCCGGTGGAGCGGGAGTTCGGCCGGGGAGCTGTTTTTT

d_gene: .
j_gene: TRBJ1-1
v_gene: TRBV14
abundance: once
CDR3aa: CASSPAGTKNTEAFF
CDR3nt: TGTGCCAGCAGCCCAGCCGGGACAAAGAACACTGAAGCTTTCTTT

d_gene: TRBD2
j_gene: TRBJ2-4
v_gene: TRBV2
abundance: .
CDR3aa: CAIRGETDQNIQYF
CDR3nt: TGTGCCATCCGGGGGGAGACAGACCAAAACATTCAGTACTTC

d_gene: .
j_gene: TRBJ2-2
v_gene: TRBV27
abundance: .
CDR3aa: CASRPLPTERSRSGELFF
CDR3nt: TGTGCCAGCAGACCCCTGCCTACAGAACGATCGAGGAGTGGGGAGCTGTTTTTT

d_gene: .
j_gene: TRBJ2-5
v_gene: TRBV20-1
abundance: .
CDR3aa: CSARRTLETQYF
CDR3nt: TGCAGTGCTAGAAGGACATTAGAGACCCAGTACTTC

d_gene: .
j_gene: TRBJ2-1
v_gene: TRBV24-1
abundance: .
CDR3aa: CATSEVDSNYNEQFF
CDR3nt: TGTGCCACCAGTGAAGTGGACTCTAACTACAATGAGCAGTTCTTC

d_gene: .
j_gene: TRBJ1-5
v_gene: TRBV9
abundance: .
CDR3aa: CASSVDQHQPQHF
CDR3nt: TGTGCCAGCAGCGTAGATCAACATCAGCCCCAGCATTTT

d_gene: .
j_gene: TRBJ2-5
v_gene: TRBV5-4
abundance: .
CDR3aa: CASSTGAQETQYF
CDR3nt: TGTGCCAGCAGCACCGGGGCCCAAGAGACCCAGTACTTC

d_gene: .
j_gene: TRBJ1-5
v_gene: TRBV20-1
abundance: .
CDR3aa: CSVSDNNQPQHF
CDR3nt: TGCAGTGTCTCGGACAACAATCAGCCCCAGCATTTT

d_gene: .
j_gene: TRBJ2-1
v_gene: TRBV5-4
abundance: .
CDR3aa: CASSLRTEGREQFF
CDR3nt: TGTGCCAGCAGCCTAAGGACTGAGGGACGGGAGCAGTTCTTC